Shown below are 15 T cell receptor beta chains from a single sample sequenced in a study of breast tumors, draining lymph nodes, adjacent tissues. TCRdb ran MiXCR on the multiplex PCR reads and lists one entry per CDR3 protein. The table has about 14,000 distinct CDR3 sequences, approximately 50% seen once; the top ten hold about 30%. Material: tumor-adjacent breast tissue. Every receptor here comes from a female donor with breast cancer. Some clones in this sample may be carry-over from other donors' samples.

This clonotype has at least ten counts. The V and J genes are TRBV19 and TRBJ1-5; D is uncertain. From germline, CDR1 is LNHDA and CDR2 SQIVND (reference sequence). The CDR3 contains 14 residues. Trimming shortened V by 7 bases and J by 5 bases, and 15 bases separated the two germline ends. In DNA form, the CDR3 reads TGTGCCAGTAACCCCCCCAGATGGGATCAGCCCCAGCATTTT. Translation: CASNPPRWDQPQHF.

This clonotype is labeled medium-sized. J is TRBJ1-6 and V is TRBV11-3, with D maybe TRBD1 (6 bases). CDR1 is SGHNT and CDR2 is YENEEA in the germline V gene. V lost 0 bases and J lost 10, with 13 bases in between. The CDR3 loop spans 15 amino acids. The CDR3 DNA reads TGTGCCAGCAGCTTAGAAGGACAGCGAAGCTCACCCCTCCACTTT. Translating gives CASSLEGQRSSPLHF.

This clonotype has a count of ten or more. A much larger clone differs from this one at a single base, so this may be a read error. The chain employs TRBV5-6 and TRBJ2-5; 8 bases line up with TRBD1. The CDR3 runs to 17 residues. Germline V gene data show CDR1 as SGHDT and CDR2 as YYEEEE. V was pared by 2 bases and J by 5 bases, with 14 bases of the junction left unmatched. CDR3 sequence: CASSFALASTGAETQYF. The CDR3 DNA reads TGTGCCAGCAGCTTTGCCCTGGCGTCGACAGGGGCGGAGACCCAGTACTTC. The entire variable domain, with the rest obtained from reference TRBV5-6 and TRBJ2-5, is as follows: DAGVTQSPTHLIKTRGQQVTLRCSPKSGHDTVSWYQQALGQGPQFIFQYYEEEERQRGNFPDRFSGHQFPNYSSELNVNALLLGDSALYLCASSFALASTGAETQYFGPGTRLLVL.

This clonotype is deemed medium-sized. Compared with germline, one end of the junction differs, possibly owing to a read error. This chain connects TRBV7-7 to TRBJ2-3, with unresolved D. This CDR3 is 13 amino acids long. Germline V gene sequence: CDR1 SSHAT, CDR2 FNYEAQ (reference sequence). The CDR3 here is CASSLSGTDTQYF. The DNA of the CDR3 is TGTGCTAGCAGCTTAAGCGGCACAGATACGCAGTATTTT.

This clonotype was counted a single time. The chain carries TRBV7-9 and TRBJ2-7; 15 positions agree with TRBD2. The CDR3 is 18 residues long. From germline, CDR1 is SEHNR and CDR2 FQNEAQ (reference sequence). V was clipped by 4 bases and J by 4 bases; unmatched bases: 11. The CDR3: CASSSWTSGGATGYEQYF. The CDR3 bases are TGTGCCAGCAGCTCCTGGACTAGCGGGGGGGCAACCGGGTACGAGCAGTACTTC.

The rearrangement uses TRBV5-5 and TRBJ1-5; 9 nucleotides match TRBD1. This CDR3 has 13 amino acids. Germline V CDR1 and CDR2: SGHKS, YYEKEE (reference sequence). The V gene end was trimmed by 3 bases and the J gene end by 14 bases; junction bases not matched to a gene: 9. CDR3 sequence (DNA): TGTGCCAGCAGCTCCCGGGACAGGGCCTACGAGCATTTT. Its protein is CASSSRDRAYEHF.

The chain joins TRBV11-1 to TRBJ2-2, with TRBD1 identical over 9 bases. CDR1 SGHAT and CDR2 FQDESV come from the germline V gene (reference sequence). Losses at the gene ends were 4 bases for V and 2 bases for J; bases not matched to a gene: 2. The CDR3 runs to 15 residues. The chain's CDR3 is CASSWTGVNTGELFF. The CDR3 nucleotides are TGTGCCAGCAGCTGGACAGGGGTAAACACCGGGGAGCTGTTTTTT.

This clonotype was observed many times. This clone may be a read error of a much larger clone one base away. V and J are TRBV7-6 and TRBJ2-5; D may be TRBD2 (5 bases). Per germline, CDR1 SGHVS and CDR2 FNYEAQ. This CDR3 region has 15 residues. As DNA, the CDR3 is TGTGCCAGCAGCTTAGTGAGGGCTGGTGGAGAGACCCAGCACTTC. This encodes CASSLVRAGGETQHF. Variable domain in full (rest from reference TRBV7-6 and TRBJ2-5): GAGVSQSPRYKVTKRGQDVALRCDPISGHVSLYWYRQALGQGPEFLTYFNYEAQQDKSGLPNDRFSAERPEGSISTLTIQRTEQRDSAMYRCASSLVRAGGETQHFGPGTRLLVL.

This clonotype has a count of ten or more. V usage is TRBV12-3 or TRBV12-4 and J usage is TRBJ1-1; a weak D match, TRBD1 (5 bases). This CDR3 contains 15 residues. Trimming cost V 7 bases and J 4 bases, with 19 bases left between them. The CDR3 region has the DNA TGTGCCAGCACCGTCCCCCCAGGGTTTGGCACTGAAGCTTTCTTT. This sequence encodes CASTVPPGFGTEAFF.

The chain combines TRBV2 with TRBJ1-4, with D unresolved. CDR1 and CDR2 (germline): SNHLY, FYNNEI. This CDR3 is 16 amino acids long. V was shortened by 5 bases and J by 5 bases, with 18 bases between the two germline ends. The DNA of the CDR3 is TGTGCCAGCAGTCCCCCAAAGCCCACTCCCAATGAAAAACTGTTTTTT. This gives the protein CASSPPKPTPNEKLFF.

The sample holds many counts of this clonotype. This may stem from a read error, because a much larger clone lies one nucleotide away. This chain joins TRBV7-3 and TRBJ2-5; no clear D gene. The CDR3 spans 15 residues. The germline gives CDR1 SGHTA, CDR2 FQGTGA. As DNA, the CDR3 is TGTGCCAGCAGCTTACACGTGGGCCCTCAAGAGACCCAGCACTTC. Its translation is CASSLHVGPQETQHF.

The CDR3 nucleotides read TGCAGTGCTGGCAGGGTGAACGAGCAGTACTTC. Translating it yields CSAGRVNEQYF. This chain links TRBV20-1 with TRBJ2-7; a possible D gene is TRBD1 (5 bases). The CDR3 extends over 11 amino acids. The V end was cut by 5 bases, the J end by 5 bases, with 10 bases between. Germline loops: CDR1 DFQATT, CDR2 SNEGSKA (reference sequence).

The chain uses TRBV20-1 and TRBJ1-5; maybe TRBD1 (5 bases). V was clipped by 5 bases and J by 0 bases, with 11 bases between them. CDR3 length equals 14 residues. Per the germline V gene, CDR1 is DFQATT and CDR2 is SNEGSKA (reference sequence). CDR3 in DNA: TGCAGTGCTCCCGGGACCTTTAGCAATCAGCCCCAGCATTTT. This encodes CSAPGTFSNQPQHF.

The chain carries TRBV6-5 and TRBJ2-7; 12 nucleotides match TRBD2. Germline V gives CDR1 MNHEY, CDR2 SVGAGI. V shed 7 bases, J shed 2 bases, and the junction held 9 bases outside the gene matches. This CDR3 has 16 amino acids. CDR3 bases: TGTGCCAGCACCAGGCTAGCGGGAGGGGCCCCCTACGAGCAGTACTTC. Protein sequence: CASTRLAGGAPYEQYF.

This clonotype has a single count. This CDR3 fails to terminate in the conserved phenylalanine or tryptophan, so it likely reflects a read error. This chain connects TRBV5-1 to TRBJ2-5, with D tentatively TRBD2 (6 bases). From germline, CDR1 is SGHRS and CDR2 YFSETQ. This CDR3 contains 14 residues. This CDR3 reads CASSPGVLQDTQYL. CDR3 DNA sequence: TGCGCCAGCTCGCCGGGGGTACTACAAGACACCCAGTACCTC.